The 25 T cell receptor beta chains below all came from one sample that was sequenced in a study of blood T cell repertoires in COVID-19. Here immunoSEQ multiplex PCR was the method, and the copy in TCRdb shows in-frame clones only, minus some. Among about 230,000 clones, around 88% were seen once, and the ten largest hold just over 8.5%. Sequences were obtained from peripheral blood. The receptors derive from a man in his forties with active or convalescent COVID-19.

This chain connects TRBV5-4 to TRBJ2-1; 10 nucleotides line up with TRBD1. Trimming cost V 4 bases and J 5 bases; bases outside gene matches: 12. The CDR3 contains 17 residues. Germline lookup yields CDR1 SGHNT and CDR2 YYREEE (reference sequence). The CDR3 DNA reads TGTGCCAGCAGCCCGACAGGGGGCTTGCGTATTGACAATGAGCAGTTCTTC. Translated, it gives CASSPTGGLRIDNEQFF. Together with reference TRBV5-4 and TRBJ2-1, the CDR3 gives the full variable domain: ETGVTQSPTHLIKTRGQQVTLRCSSQSGHNTVSWYQQALGQGPQFIFQYYREEENGRGNFPPRFSGLQFPNYSSELNVNALELDDSALYLCASSPTGGLRIDNEQFFGPGTRLTVL.

The chain is built from TRBV18 and TRBJ2-6; TRBD2 aligns across 14 bases. Germline CDR1 and CDR2: KGHSH and LQKENI. After removal of 1 base from V and 3 bases from J, the junction contained 5 bases not matched to a gene. The CDR3 extends over 19 amino acids. CDR3 nucleotides: TGTGCCAGCTCACCACAACCGGGACTAGCGGGAGTTGGGGCCAACGTCCTGACTTTC. This encodes CASSPQPGLAGVGANVLTF. Together with reference TRBV18 and TRBJ2-6, the CDR3 gives the full variable domain: NAGVMQNPRHLVRRRGQEARLRCSPMKGHSHVYWYRQLPEEGLKFMVYLQKENIIDESGMPKERFSAEFPKEGPSILRIQQVVRGDSAAYFCASSPQPGLAGVGANVLTFGAGSRLTVL.

V gene TRBV18 combines with J gene TRBJ1-6; D gene unclear. The CDR3 consists of 13 residues. Germline V gene data show CDR1 as KGHSH and CDR2 as LQKENI. Deletions cut 3 bases from V and 4 bases from J, with 4 bases between. The CDR3 region is CASSPSYNSPLHF. CDR3 nucleotides: TGTGCCAGCTCACCTTCATATAATTCACCCCTCCACTTT.

V is TRBV30 and J is TRBJ1-5; D might be TRBD1 (6 bases). Germline V lookup: CDR1 GTSNPN, CDR2 SVGIG (reference sequence). CDR3 length: 16 residues. Trimming took off 2 bases at V and 3 bases at J, with 17 bases between the two ends. The CDR3 protein is CAWSPARHRVNQPQHF. The DNA of the CDR3 is TGTGCCTGGAGTCCAGCCCGCCACAGGGTCAATCAGCCCCAGCATTTT.

V and J are TRBV7-2 and TRBJ2-3; D ambiguous. V gave up 1 base and J gave up 0 bases, with 20 bases separating them. From germline, CDR1 is SGHTA and CDR2 FQGNSA. The CDR3 length is 19 residues. The CDR3 sequence: CASSLEVTGFYSSTDTQYF. CDR3 sequence (DNA): TGTGCCAGCAGCTTAGAGGTGACTGGATTTTATTCTAGCACAGATACGCAGTATTTT.

This chain connects TRBV19 to TRBJ1-2; D gene unclear. The CDR3 is 16 amino acids. V lost 5 bases to trimming and J lost 0 bases, with 16 bases between them. From germline, CDR1 is LNHDA and CDR2 SQIVND (reference sequence). DNA for the CDR3: TGTGCCAGTAGTCTATCCCGGGTGAACGCTAACTATGGCTACACCTTC. It specifies CASSLSRVNANYGYTF.

The chain employs TRBV28 and TRBJ2-7; TRBD1 matches 8 bases. This CDR3 is 17 amino acids long. The germline V gene has CDR1 MDHEN and CDR2 SYDVKM. Germline trimming cut 6 bases from V and 0 bases from J; bases unmatched to any gene: 13. As DNA, the CDR3 is TGTGCCAGCAGCCCGGTGGCAGGGGGCTTGAGCTCCTACGAGCAGTACTTC. Protein: CASSPVAGGLSSYEQYF.

This clone appeared once. V usage is TRBV5-1 and J usage is TRBJ1-4; D is undetermined. The germline V gene encodes CDR1 SGHRS and CDR2 YFSETQ. This CDR3 is 16 amino acids long. V lost 0 bases to trimming and J lost 0 bases, with 9 bases between them. The CDR3 region is CASSLGGSSTNEKLFF. Here the CDR3 DNA reads TGCGCCAGCAGCTTGGGAGGGAGTTCAACTAATGAAAAACTGTTTTTT.

V usage is TRBV6-6 and J usage is TRBJ1-5, with D unclear. The CDR3 covers 12 residues. V was shortened by 0 bases and J by 6 bases, with 3 bases between the two germline ends. The germline V gene encodes CDR1 MNHNY and CDR2 SVGAGI (reference sequence). The CDR3 protein is CASSYSSQPQHF. Written as DNA, the CDR3 is TGTGCCAGCAGTTACTCGAGTCAGCCCCAGCATTTT.

The rearrangement uses TRBV4-1 and TRBJ2-3; 9 bases agree with TRBD2. The V gene's germline CDR1 is MGHRA and CDR2 YSYEKL. J lost 6 bases, V lost 0 bases, and 10 bases had no gene match. The CDR3 runs to 17 residues. CDR3 region: CASSQEGAGGMMDTQYF. CDR3 sequence (DNA): TGCGCCAGCAGCCAAGAAGGCGCGGGAGGGATGATGGATACGCAGTATTTT.

The J gene is TRBJ1-5, the V gene TRBV30, with D unresolved. Germline values: CDR1 GTSNPN, CDR2 SVGIG (reference sequence). The CDR3 is made up of 14 amino acids. With 3 bases removed from V and 0 bases from J, the gap between germline ends came to 9 bases. The CDR3 loop is CAWSGLYSNQPQHF. The CDR3 coding sequence is TGTGCCTGGAGCGGGTTATATAGCAATCAGCCCCAGCATTTT.

The chain recombines TRBV4-1 with TRBJ2-3, with 10 bases aligning to TRBD2. Germline V gene lookup returns CDR1 MGHRA and CDR2 YSYEKL. The junction had 6 bases not matched to a gene; V was cut back by 0 bases and J by 9 bases. The CDR3 totals 15 residues. Written as DNA, the CDR3 is TGCGCCAGCAGCCAAGATCGAACTAGCGGGAACACGCAGTATTTT. Its protein is CASSQDRTSGNTQYF.

CDR3 in amino acids: CASSGRGSTYNEQFF. In nucleotides, the CDR3 is TGCGCCAGCAGCGGCCGCGGGAGTACCTACAATGAGCAGTTCTTC. The chain couples TRBV10-1 to TRBJ2-1; 7 bases align to TRBD2. Germline V lookup: CDR1 WNHNN, CDR2 SYGVQD (reference sequence). The CDR3 has 15 residues. The trim removed 6 bases at V and 2 bases at J, leaving 7 bases unmatched.

V and J are TRBV5-5 and TRBJ2-7, with TRBD2 identical over 14 bases. Unmatched junction bases numbered 5, after V lost 0 bases and J lost 0 bases. This CDR3 contains 18 residues. Germline loops: CDR1 SGHKS, CDR2 YYEKEE (reference sequence). Written as DNA, the CDR3 is TGTGCCAGCAGCTTGGTGGGACTAGCGGGGGTCTCCTCCTACGAGCAGTACTTC. Protein: CASSLVGLAGVSSYEQYF.

This chain links TRBV11-3 with TRBJ2-2; D is possibly TRBD1 (5 bases). V was trimmed by 5 bases and J by 5 bases, leaving 21 bases between them. This CDR3 contains 17 residues. CDR1 and CDR2 (germline): SGHNT, YENEEA. The CDR3 sequence: CASSRNFGAGETGELFF. For the CDR3, the DNA is TGTGCCAGCAGCAGAAACTTTGGGGCAGGAGAAACCGGGGAGCTGTTTTTT.

The chain has TRBV24-1 and TRBJ2-2, with D possibly matching TRBD1 (5 bases). This CDR3 is 16 amino acids long. Trimming cost V 3 bases and J 1 base, with 11 bases left between them. CDR1 and CDR2 (germline): KGHDR, SFDVKD. The CDR3 sequence: CATSDTLQGNTGELFF. In nucleotides, the CDR3 is TGTGCCACCAGTGATACACTGCAGGGGAACACCGGGGAGCTGTTTTTT.

CDR3: CASSEAGVGSNEQFF. The CDR3 DNA sequence: TGTGCCAGCAGTGAGGCGGGGGTTGGGTCGAATGAGCAGTTCTTC. The chain combines TRBV2 with TRBJ2-1, with 7 bases aligning to TRBD2. CDR1 and CDR2 (germline): SNHLY, FYNNEI. After removal of 3 bases from V and 7 bases from J, the junction contained 9 bases not matched to a gene. CDR3 length: 15 amino acids.

The chain couples TRBV4-1 to TRBJ2-1; 9 nucleotides agree with TRBD2. The CDR3 extends over 14 amino acids. V was clipped by 2 bases and J by 8 bases; unmatched bases: 4. Germline CDR1 and CDR2: MGHRA and YSYEKL. As DNA, the CDR3 is TGCGCCAGCAGCCAATTCGGGACTAGCCATGAGCAGTTCTTC. Protein sequence: CASSQFGTSHEQFF.

This chain connects TRBV19 to TRBJ1-2; maybe TRBD1 (6 bases). Trimming shortened V by 4 bases and J by 2 bases, and 14 bases separated the two germline ends. Germline CDR1 is LNHDA and CDR2 is SQIVND (reference sequence). CDR3 length: 15 residues. The CDR3 DNA is TGTGCCAGTAGTACCCAGCGGACAGTAAACTATGGCTACACCTTC. It encodes CASSTQRTVNYGYTF. Complete variable domain (other parts from reference TRBV19 and TRBJ1-2): DGGITQSPKYLFRKEGQNVTLSCEQNLNHDAMYWYRQDPGQGLRLIYYSQIVNDFQKGDIAEGYSVSREKKESFPLTVTSAQKNPTAFYLCASSTQRTVNYGYTFGSGTRLTVV.

The genes are TRBV18 and TRBJ1-2; TRBD1 is a possible D gene (5 bases). Germline assignment: CDR1 KGHSH and CDR2 LQKENI. The V end was cut by 1 base, the J end by 4 bases, with 13 bases between. The CDR3 is 15 residues long. The CDR3 DNA follows: TGTGCCAGCTCACCACAACAGGACACCCCCTATGGCTACACCTTC. Its translation is CASSPQQDTPYGYTF.

The rearrangement joins TRBV29-1 to TRBJ1-1; 7 bases match TRBD1. The trim removed 5 bases at V and 5 bases at J, leaving 11 bases unmatched. Germline V CDR1 and CDR2: SQVTM, ANQGSEA. This CDR3 spans 14 amino acids. The CDR3 nucleotides read TGCAGCGTTCTAAAGGGGGCGTGGGTGACTGAAGCTTTCTTT. Translation: CSVLKGAWVTEAFF.

The rearrangement links TRBV19 to TRBJ2-5; 12 positions agree with TRBD2. Germline trimming cut 10 bases from V and 4 bases from J; bases unmatched to any gene: 13. The CDR3 spans 16 residues. Germline V CDR1 and CDR2: LNHDA, SQIVND (reference sequence). CDR3 nucleotide sequence: TGTGCCACTACCCCTACTAGCGGGAGGTCGGCAGAGACCCAGTACTTC. As protein: CATTPTSGRSAETQYF.

The chain combines TRBV5-8 with TRBJ1-5, with D possibly TRBD1 on 5 matching bases. The germline V gene encodes CDR1 SGHTS and CDR2 YDEGEE. The CDR3 has 16 residues. The germline V and J ends were trimmed by 0 bases and 2 bases, with 12 bases remaining between them. The CDR3 bases are TGTGCCAGCAGCTTGGAAAGGGGTAAGGGCAATCAGCCCCAGCATTTT. Its translation is CASSLERGKGNQPQHF.

This chain links TRBV7-2 with TRBJ2-3, with D possibly matching TRBD2 (6 bases). This CDR3 has 15 residues. V lost 1 base to trimming and J lost 6 bases, with 14 bases between them. Germline CDR1 and CDR2: SGHTA and FQGNSA. Here the CDR3 reads CASSLGSGPGDTQYF. The CDR3 DNA sequence: TGTGCCAGCAGCTTAGGTAGCGGTCCGGGTGATACGCAGTATTTT. Full variable domain (missing parts from reference TRBV7-2 and TRBJ2-3): GAGVSQSPSNKVTEKGKDVELRCDPISGHTALYWYRQSLGQGLEFLIYFQGNSAPDKSGLPSDRFSAERTGGSVSTLTIQRTQQEDSAVYLCASSLGSGPGDTQYFGPGTRLTVL.

The gene calls are TRBV24-1 and TRBJ2-1; 7 bases are a match to TRBD2. Looked up from germline, CDR1 is KGHDR and CDR2 is SFDVKD. This CDR3 comprises 13 residues. Losses at the gene ends were 7 bases for V and 6 bases for J; bases not matched to a gene: 5. In DNA form, the CDR3 reads TGTGCCACCAGCCAGGGAGGGGTCAATGAGCAGTTCTTC. This translates into CATSQGGVNEQFF.